The entry that follows covers one T cell receptor beta chain sequence. Its antigen is still unknown. The naive CD8 fraction comprised CD45RO-negative cells positively selected for CCR7 and excluded terminally differentiated effector memory CD45RA+ cells. The record originates from a study of shared clonotypes between healthy human individuals. Whole-study results and caveats: Naive CD4 clonotypes overlapped across a handful of donors at roughly 5.1%. Incompleteness in sorted-subset sequencing, despite large depth, was shown by rarefaction. Lower generation probabilities were found for non-shared clonotypes than for those shared by all four donors. Naive subsets tended to show greater estimated richness than memory subsets.

Here immunoSEQ multiplex PCR was the method, and the copy in TCRdb shows in-frame clones only, minus some. The repertoire holds some 2.1 million clones, about 95% seen once, with 0.9% to 1.4% in the top ten. The CDR3 has 14 amino acids. The germline V gene encodes CDR1 SGHAT and CDR2 FQDESV (reference sequence). The V gene lost 1 base and the J gene lost 3 bases, with 10 bases spanning the gap. The chain combines TRBV11-1 with TRBJ2-7; D not certain. The receptor comes from a man between 18 and 35 years old in good health. Sequenced material: naive CD8+ T cells sorted from blood. The CDR3 region has the DNA TGTGCCAGCAGCTTAGGGACGGGTGGCTACGAGCAGTACTTC. This gives the protein CASSLGTGGYEQYF.